This record covers a single TCR beta chain. The CDR3 is 15 amino acids. CDR1 is SNHLY, CDR2 FYNNEI, per germline. V was pared by 2 bases and J by 8 bases, with 9 bases of the junction left unmatched. These data belong to a study of blood T cell repertoires in COVID-19. Study details: The United States, Italy and Spain were the sources of the acute and convalescent COVID-19 samples. T cells, B-cell-depleted T cells, or PBMCs provided the cDNA or gDNA that served as material.

Original data processing: Counts of nucleated cells, estimated from reference gene primer amplification, were obtained. The method was immunoSEQ multiplex PCR; TCRdb's version includes in-frame clones alone and lacks a portion of them. V and J calls and clone size follow that table, whereas D and trimming were derived from the DNA. In the table there are 120,000 to 150,000 clones, 82% of which are singletons. The source of this sequence is an elderly woman with acute or convalescent COVID-19. Sequenced sample: peripheral blood. The chain combines TRBV2 with TRBJ1-2, with TRBD1 matching over 9 bases. In DNA, the CDR3 is TGTGCCAGCAGTGAATGGACAGGGGAATCTCGGGGCTACACCTTC. The encoded protein is CASSEWTGESRGYTF.